These 5 T cell receptor beta chains were all obtained from the same sample, sequenced in a study of OX40 agonist ivuxolimab in advanced cancers. The library was made by the immunoSEQ multiplex PCR assay. In TCRdb, the immuneACCESS table is reduced to in-frame sequences with V and J assigned. These tables do not hold every clone; where another copy was compared, an unresolved V gene accounts for under half, and the others remain unexplained. The sample table shows nearly 11,000 clones, and approximately 89% are seen once. The ten largest clonotypes hold 25% to 30% of the sample. Here the sequenced sample was CD4+ or CD8+ T cells sorted from blood, taken in a trial of the OX40 agonist ivuxolimab. Receptors were obtained from an adult with an advanced solid tumor such as melanoma, head and neck, liver or kidney cancer.

The V call is TRBV7-6, the J call TRBJ2-5; D ambiguous. Germline V gives CDR1 SGHVS, CDR2 FNYEAQ. CDR3 length equals 15 residues. The V end was cut by 5 bases, the J end by 1 base, with 14 bases between. In nucleotides, the CDR3 is TGTGCCAGCAGCCCCTCTCGCCGGGCCCAAGAGACCCAGTACTTC. Its protein product is CASSPSRRAQETQYF.

V and J are TRBV6-4 and TRBJ1-1; tentative D call: TRBD1 (5 bases). This CDR3 is built from 14 residues. In germline, CDR1 is MRHNA, CDR2 SNTAGT. Trimming shortened V by 5 bases and J by 4 bases, and 14 bases separated the two germline ends. The CDR3 here is CASSQGPGGTEAFF. CDR3 in DNA: TGTGCCAGCAGTCAGGGACCGGGCGGCACTGAAGCTTTCTTT.

A remark on this clone: As the CDR3 is not closed by the conserved phenylalanine or tryptophan, this likely results from a read error. The DNA is left out, because the CDR3 cannot be placed on it with certainty; the CDR3 is given as TCRdb lists it. The V gene is TRBV2, the J gene TRBJ1-6; the table's D call of TRBD1 was not tested on the DNA. The CDR3 is 11 residues long, counting both termini. CDR1 and CDR2 from the germline V gene are SNHLY and FYNNEI. CDR3 region: CASGQGAFITL.

The chain couples TRBV9 to TRBJ2-4; a weak D match, TRBD1 (5 bases). Germline-derived CDR1 and CDR2 are SGDLS and YYNGEE. Trimming stripped 5 bases from V and 1 base from J, with 7 bases between. This CDR3 has 13 amino acids. CDR3 sequence reads: CASSAGAKNIQYF. The CDR3 DNA reads TGTGCCAGCAGTGCAGGGGCCAAAAACATTCAGTACTTC.

The chain has TRBV15 and TRBJ2-1; 8 bases align to TRBD2. Germline CDR1 is LNHNV and CDR2 is YYDKDF (reference sequence). The CDR3 is 14 amino acids. With 5 bases clipped from V and 4 bases from J, the junction kept 4 bases outside the gene matches. The CDR3 protein is CATSSTSEYNEQFF. CDR3 DNA sequence: TGTGCCACCAGCTCGACTAGCGAATACAATGAGCAGTTCTTC.